The source of this TCR beta chain is a study of cytomegalovirus exposure and HLA in healthy donors. The PCR contained 60 Vbeta and 13 Jbeta primers. TCRdb's copy holds only in-frame clones and misses some; the assay was immunoSEQ multiplex PCR. The profile shows 120,000 to 150,000 clones, around 67% of them singletons. Comment on this clone: Antigen unknown.

Broader study findings: Rarity held for most TCR sequences, but there were some public TCRs that occurred in many donors.

The CDR3 length is 13 residues. With 7 bases removed from V and 1 base from J, the gap between germline ends came to 9 bases. Germline V gives CDR1 SNHLY, CDR2 FYNNEI. This clonotype was sampled from a woman between 18 and 30 years old in good health and CMV-seronegative. Sequenced: PBMCs. This rearrangement joins TRBV2 to TRBJ2-3, with TRBD2 as a possible D gene (5 bases). CDR3 sequence: CASKGAGTDTQYF. The DNA of the CDR3 is TGTGCCAGCAAGGGAGCGGGCACAGATACGCAGTATTTT. The full variable domain, rest sourced from reference TRBV2 and TRBJ2-3, is EPEVTQTPSHQVTQMGQEVILRCVPISNHLYFYWYRQILGQKVEFLVSFYNNEISEKSEIFDDQFSVERPDGSNFTLKIRSTKLEDSAMYFCASKGAGTDTQYFGPGTRLTVL.